The next 9 T cell receptor beta chains were all read from a single sample in a study of tumor and adjacent non-tumor tissue in lung cancer. A modified ARM-PCR protocol with three rounds of nested PCR amplified TCRbeta. TCRdb passed the multiplex PCR reads through MiXCR, listing each CDR3 protein once. Among about 44,000 distinct CDR3 sequences listed, around 60% were seen once. This sample's RNA came from whole unsorted tissue. More than 3 cm separated this lung sample from the edge of the tumor. The sequencing sample was made of distant non-tumor lung tissue. The source of these receptors is a woman in her seventies with non-small cell lung cancer.

On this clonotype itself: This CDR3 fails to terminate in the conserved phenylalanine or tryptophan, so it likely reflects a read error. This sequence joins TRBV4-2 and TRBJ2-1; the match to TRBD1 covers 7 bases. Trimming at V came to 2 bases and at J to 7 bases, leaving 8 bases not matched to a gene. This CDR3 spans 15 amino acids. CDR1 is LGHNA and CDR2 is YNFKEQ in the germline V gene. As DNA, the CDR3 is TGTGCCAGCAGCCAAAGACAGGGAGTAACAAATGAGCAGTTCTCC. This translates into CASSQRQGVTNEQFS.

This clonotype was recorded at least ten times. The V call is TRBV6-1, the J call TRBJ2-1; no clear D gene. V lost 5 bases and J lost 8, with 10 bases in between. The CDR3 contains 12 residues. Germline loops: CDR1 MNHNS, CDR2 SASEGT. CDR3 DNA sequence: TGTGCCAGCAGTAGCGAAGTCGATGAGCAGTTCTTC. This gives the protein CASSSEVDEQFF.

This rearrangement joins TRBV29-1 to TRBJ2-7, with 7 bases matching TRBD2. J was trimmed by 5 bases and V by 4 bases; bases with no gene match: 11. CDR3 size: 14 residues. Germline V gene lookup returns CDR1 SQVTM and CDR2 ANQGSEA. CDR3 in DNA: TGCAGCGTTGCGGCGGGAGTTCCTATCGACGAGCAGTACTTC. Translating gives CSVAAGVPIDEQYF.

For this clonotype: A much larger clone lies one base from this, so it may be a read error. In DNA, the CDR3 is TGTGCCAGCAACTCTGGAGGGGTCGGATGGGAGGAATCCTACAATGAGCAGTTCTTC. As protein: CASNSGGVGWEESYNEQFF. The chain couples TRBV6-2 or TRBV6-3 to TRBJ2-1, with D possibly matching TRBD2 (6 bases). V lost 7 bases to trimming and J lost 1 base, with 26 bases between them. The CDR3 is 19 amino acids. From germline, CDR1 is MNHEY and CDR2 SVGEGT.

With respect to this clonotype: The missing conserved phenylalanine or tryptophan at the end of this CDR3 makes a read error likely. The chain links TRBV11-3 to TRBJ2-3; TRBD2 is a possible D gene (6 bases). V dropped 5 bases and J dropped 0 bases, with 18 bases sitting between them. CDR3 size: 17 residues. CDR1 and CDR2 (germline): SGHNT, YENEEA. The CDR3 loop reads CASSQYAREVSTDTQYS. CDR3 DNA sequence: TGTGCCAGCAGCCAATACGCCAGGGAGGTGAGCACAGATACGCAGTATTCT.

CDR3 in amino acids: CASSRYTRKESTDTQYF. The CDR3 nucleotides are TGTGCCAGCAGCCGATACACCAGGAAGGAGAGCACAGATACGCAGTATTTT. V is TRBV11-3 and J is TRBJ2-3; D is unclear. Germline V gene lookup returns CDR1 SGHNT and CDR2 YENEEA. The CDR3 is 17 residues long. The V end lost 5 bases, the J end lost 0 bases, and 18 bases lay between the germline ends.

The chain uses TRBV20-1 and TRBJ1-6; D unresolved. CDR3 length: 13 amino acids. Germline values: CDR1 DFQATT, CDR2 SNEGSKA (reference sequence). The V end lost 1 base, the J end lost 13 bases, and 14 bases lay between the germline ends. The CDR3 spells CSARGPMSGPLHF. DNA of the CDR3: TGCAGTGCTAGAGGACCTATGTCGGGTCCCCTCCACTTT.

This chain joins TRBV29-1 and TRBJ2-7; D might be TRBD1 or TRBD2, each matching 5 bases. Germline V CDR1 and CDR2: SQVTM, ANQGSEA. V shed 7 bases and J shed 3 bases, with 22 bases lying between them. This CDR3 is built from 15 residues. As DNA, the CDR3 is TGCAGCGCCGTACTTCAGGGTGGAGGTATCTACGAGCAGTACTTC. Its protein product is CSAVLQGGGIYEQYF.

This clonotype was found many times. The chain employs TRBV28 and TRBJ2-1; the D gene is possibly TRBD1 (7 bases). V was pared by 3 bases and J by 7 bases, with 19 bases between. Germline V lookup: CDR1 MDHEN, CDR2 SYDVKM. The CDR3 is 16 residues long. As DNA, the CDR3 is TGTGCCAGCAGTTTCCCTCTCAGGACAGGAGGGAATGAGCAGTTCTTC. Translating gives CASSFPLRTGGNEQFF.